This TCR beta chain was sequenced during a study of cytomegalovirus exposure and HLA in healthy donors. Study information: Out of 150 million to 200 million T cells, an earlier analysis found over 90 million unique TCR beta sequences in total. Study observations and caveats: While the bulk of TCR sequences proved rare, some public TCRs turned up in many donors.

13 Jbeta primers and 60 Vbeta primers were used for the PCR. The protocol was immunoSEQ multiplex PCR, while the TCRdb copy is restricted to in-frame clones and leaves out a portion. The data contain some 130,000 clones, 79% of them seen just once; the ten biggest clones take up 6.5% to 7%. This CDR3 is 14 amino acids long. Trimming stripped 2 bases from V and 7 bases from J, with 9 bases between. Germline-derived CDR1 and CDR2 are MNHEY and SVGAGI. On this clone itself: Its antigen is not identified.

J is TRBJ1-6 and V is TRBV6-5, with D perhaps matching TRBD1 (6 bases). The receptor was isolated from a man aged 35-49 years in good health and CMV-seropositive. Material: PBMCs. CDR3 nucleotides: TGTGCCAGCAGTTACGCAGGGGAAAATTCACCCCTCCACTTT. It encodes CASSYAGENSPLHF.